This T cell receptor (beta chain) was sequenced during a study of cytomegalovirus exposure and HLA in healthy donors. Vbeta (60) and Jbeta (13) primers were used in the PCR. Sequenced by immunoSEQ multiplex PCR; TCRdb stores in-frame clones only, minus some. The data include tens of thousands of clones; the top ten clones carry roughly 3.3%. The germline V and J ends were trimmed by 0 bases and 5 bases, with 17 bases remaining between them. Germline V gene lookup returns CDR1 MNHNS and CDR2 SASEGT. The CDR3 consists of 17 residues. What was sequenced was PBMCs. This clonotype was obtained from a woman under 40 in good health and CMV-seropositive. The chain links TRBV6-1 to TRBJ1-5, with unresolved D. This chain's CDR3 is CASSEALPVLPDQPQHF. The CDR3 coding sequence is TGTGCCAGCAGTGAAGCGTTACCGGTCCTCCCCGATCAGCCCCAGCATTTT.